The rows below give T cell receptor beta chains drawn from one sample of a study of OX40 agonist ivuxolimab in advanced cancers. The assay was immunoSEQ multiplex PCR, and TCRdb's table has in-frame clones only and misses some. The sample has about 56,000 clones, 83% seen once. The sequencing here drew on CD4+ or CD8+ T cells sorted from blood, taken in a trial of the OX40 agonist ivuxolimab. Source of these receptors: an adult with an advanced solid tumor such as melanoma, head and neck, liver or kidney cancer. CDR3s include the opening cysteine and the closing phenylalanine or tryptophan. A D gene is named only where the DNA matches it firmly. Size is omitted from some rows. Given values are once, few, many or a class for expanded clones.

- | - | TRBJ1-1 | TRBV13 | TGTGCCAGCAGCGGGGGGCCAGCGAAAACTGAAGCTTTCTTT | CASSGGPAKTEAFF
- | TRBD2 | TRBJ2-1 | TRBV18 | TGTGCCAGCTCTCCAGGACTAGCGGGAACGAGCTCCTACAATGAGCAGTTCTTC | CASSPGLAGTSSYNEQFF
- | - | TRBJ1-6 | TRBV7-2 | TGTGCCAGCAGCTTAGGGACAGCGAGTTCACCCCTCCACTTT | CASSLGTASSPLHF
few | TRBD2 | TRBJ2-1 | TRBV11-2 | TGTGCCAGCAGCTTAGCTCCGACTAGCGGGAAAACCTACAATGAGCAGTTCTTC | CASSLAPTSGKTYNEQFF
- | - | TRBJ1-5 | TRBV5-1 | TGCGCCAGCAGCATTGGGGTCGGAAGCAATCAGCCCCAGCATTTT | CASSIGVGSNQPQHF
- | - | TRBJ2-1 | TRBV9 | TGTGCCAGCTCCGGGACCAGGGTGTACAATGAGCAGTTCTTC | CASSGTRVYNEQFF
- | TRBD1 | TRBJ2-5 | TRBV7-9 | TGTGCCAGCAGCTTTACAGGGGGCGAGGAGACCCAGTACTTC | CASSFTGGEETQYF
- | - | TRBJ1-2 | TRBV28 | TGTGCCAGCAGTTTAGGAAGGTTATCTAACTATGGCTACACCTTC | CASSLGRLSNYGYTF
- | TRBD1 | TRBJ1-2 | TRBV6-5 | TGTGCCAGCAGATTGACAGGGGACTATGGCTACACCTTC | CASRLTGDYGYTF
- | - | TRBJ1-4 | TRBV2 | TGTGCCAGCAGGTGGCAGGTCGGGGAAAAACTGTTTTTT | CASRWQVGEKLFF
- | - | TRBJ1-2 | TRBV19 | TGTGCCAGTGCACATCGGGGGCGAGAAGGCTACACCTTC | CASAHRGREGYTF
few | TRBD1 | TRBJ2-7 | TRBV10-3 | TGTGCCATCAGAGGGGACAGCTACGAGCAGTACTTC | CAIRGDSYEQYF
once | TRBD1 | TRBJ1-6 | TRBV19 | TGTGCCAGTAGTATAGATCGGGGGACAGGCCGGTCACCCCTCCACTTT | CASSIDRGTGRSPLHF
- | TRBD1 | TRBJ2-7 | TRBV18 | TGTGCCAGCTCACCTTCCGGGACAGGAGATTACGAGCAGTACTTC | CASSPSGTGDYEQYF
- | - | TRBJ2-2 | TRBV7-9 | TGTGCCAGCAGCTCCACCCATCCCACCGGGGAGCTGTTTTTT | CASSSTHPTGELFF
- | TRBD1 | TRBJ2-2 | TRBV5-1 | TGCGCCAGCAGCTTGGAAGGGACAGGTGTGGCCGGGGAGCTGTTTTTT | CASSLEGTGVAGELFF
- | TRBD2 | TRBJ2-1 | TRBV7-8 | TGTGCCAGCAGCTTAACAGGGCGGCTAGCGGGATACCTTTGGAATGAGCAGTTCTTC | CASSLTGRLAGYLWNEQFF
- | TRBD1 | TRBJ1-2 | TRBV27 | TGTGCCAGCCGGGACAGGGTAGGGGGCTACACCTTC | CASRDRVGGYTF
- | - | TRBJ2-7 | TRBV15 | TGTGCCACCAGCCCCCCCCCGGGGCGCGAGCAGTACTTC | CATSPPPGREQYF
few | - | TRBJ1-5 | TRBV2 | TGTGCCAGCAGTCGGGGGGAAGTAAATCAGCCCCAGCATTTT | CASSRGEVNQPQHF
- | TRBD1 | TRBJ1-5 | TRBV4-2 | TGTGCCAGCAGCCAAGACAGGGGGAGCAATCAGCCCCAGCATTTT | CASSQDRGSNQPQHF
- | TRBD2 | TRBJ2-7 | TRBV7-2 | TGTGCCAGCAGCTTAGTAATAGCGGGGTCCTACGAGCAGTACTTC | CASSLVIAGSYEQYF
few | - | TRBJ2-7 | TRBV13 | TGTGCCAGCAGCTTAGGCCTCCGGGGCCTCTACGAGCAGTACTTC | CASSLGLRGLYEQYF
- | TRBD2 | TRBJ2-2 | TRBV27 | TGTGCCAGCCCCCACCTTCGGACTAGCGGGGACGGGGAGCTGTTTTTT | CASPHLRTSGDGELFF
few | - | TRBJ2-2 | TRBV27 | TGTGCCAGCAGTTTAAGGGGGGGCACTCCCGGGGAGCTGTTTTTT | CASSLRGGTPGELFF
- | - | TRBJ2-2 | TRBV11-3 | TGTGCCAGCAGCTCATCTAGTCGGGGGGCCAACACCGGGGAGCTGTTTTTT | CASSSSSRGANTGELFF
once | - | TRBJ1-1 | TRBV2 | TGTGCCAGCAGTGAGCTCTCAGTCCTGAACACTGAAGCTTTCTTT | CASSELSVLNTEAFF
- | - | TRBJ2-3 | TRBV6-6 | TGTGCCAGCACCCCCGGTTGGGGAGCAGATACGCAGTATTTT | CASTPGWGADTQYF
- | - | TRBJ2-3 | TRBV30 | TGTGCCTGGGGGTATAGCACAGATACGCAGTATTTT | CAWGYSTDTQYF
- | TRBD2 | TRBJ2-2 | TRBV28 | TGTGCCAGCAGCGCCCCGGTCCCGGGACTAGCGGGAGAGACCGGGGAGCTGTTTTTT | CASSAPVPGLAGETGELFF
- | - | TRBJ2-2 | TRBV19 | TGTGCCAGTAGTATTCGGGGCAGCGCGACCGGGGAGCTGTTTTTT | CASSIRGSATGELFF
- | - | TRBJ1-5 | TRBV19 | TGTGCCAGTAGTATTCCCCCACAAATGGGGGTTAATCAGCCCCAGCATTTT | CASSIPPQMGVNQPQHF
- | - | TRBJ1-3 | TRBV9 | TGTGCCAGCAGCGTAGGACAGCTCTCTGGAAACACCATATATTTT | CASSVGQLSGNTIYF
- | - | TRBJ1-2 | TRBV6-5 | TGTGCCAGCAGTGACGGAGCTAACTATGGCTACACCTTC | CASSDGANYGYTF
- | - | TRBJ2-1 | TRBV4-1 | TGCGCCAGCAGCCAAGAGGGCGCTCAATACAATGAGCAGTTCTTC | CASSQEGAQYNEQFF
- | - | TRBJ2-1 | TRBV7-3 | TGTGCCAGCAGCCCGTTGGGGGCCCCGAGCTCCTACAATGAGCAGTTCTTC | CASSPLGAPSSYNEQFF
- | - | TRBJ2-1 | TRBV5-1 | TGCGCCAGCATTCCGGGACCGAGCTCCTACAATGAGCAGTTCTTC | CASIPGPSSYNEQFF
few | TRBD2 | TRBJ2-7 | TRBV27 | TGTGCCAGCAGCCGGAGCGGGGGGGCCTACGAGCAGTACTTC | CASSRSGGAYEQYF
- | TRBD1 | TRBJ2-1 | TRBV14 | TGTGCCAGCAGCCGAAAGACAGGGATGGACGATGAGCAGTTCTTC | CASSRKTGMDDEQFF
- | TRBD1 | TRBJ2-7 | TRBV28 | TGTGCCAGCAGTTTTCTAGGGACAGGGGGGGGCGAGCAGTACTTC | CASSFLGTGGGEQYF
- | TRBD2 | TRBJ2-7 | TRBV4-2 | TGTGCCAGCAGCCAAGATCAATCTAGCGGGAGTGGTGAATGGCAGTACTTC | CASSQDQSSGSGEWQYF
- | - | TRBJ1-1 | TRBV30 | TGTGCCTGGAGGATAGACAGGTCGGACACTGAAGCTTTCTTT | CAWRIDRSDTEAFF
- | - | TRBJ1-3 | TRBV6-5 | TGTGCCAGCAGCTCCGGACGGTCCTCTGGAAACACCATATATTTT | CASSSGRSSGNTIYF
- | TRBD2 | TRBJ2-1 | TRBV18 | TGTGCCAGCTCACCCCTGCTAGCGGGAGGGCCATATGAGCAGTTCTTC | CASSPLLAGGPYEQFF
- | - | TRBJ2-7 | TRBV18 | TGTGCCAGCTCACCATTAGACTCCTTCGCCTACGAGCAGTACTTC | CASSPLDSFAYEQYF
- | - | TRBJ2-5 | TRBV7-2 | TGTGCCAGCAGCGGAGGACCCGCTCGGGCAGAGACCCAGTACTTC | CASSGGPARAETQYF
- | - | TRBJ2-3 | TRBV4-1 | TGCGCCAGCAGCCAACCACCTAGGGGTAGGGGACGAGGAGATACGCAGTATTTT | CASSQPPRGRGRGDTQYF
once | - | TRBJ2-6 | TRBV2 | TGTGCCAGCAGTGAAAGATCTGCTGGGGCCAACGTCCTGACTTTC | CASSERSAGANVLTF
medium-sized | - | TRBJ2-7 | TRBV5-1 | TGCGCCAGCAGCTTAACTCAAACCTACGAGCAGTACTTC | CASSLTQTYEQYF
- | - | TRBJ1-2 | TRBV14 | TGTGCCAGCAGTGGAAAGACCTATGGCTACACCTTC | CASSGKTYGYTF